The next 19 T cell receptor beta chains were all read from a single sample in a study of glioma-infiltrating T cells after dendritic cell vaccination. Produced via immunoSEQ multiplex PCR; TCRdb's table is partial and in-frame only. The data show 2,500 to 3,000 clones, approximately 85% seen once. Time point of the sample: after dendritic cell vaccination, including at tumor progression/relapse. The vaccine used monocyte-derived dendritic cells pulsed overnight with autologous tumor lysate. Specimen: tumor tissue, collected after dendritic cell vaccination. All receptors come from a human donor with glioblastoma.

This sequence joins TRBV27 and TRBJ1-1; the D gene is possibly TRBD1 (6 bases). The germline V and J ends were trimmed by 3 bases and 4 bases, with 12 bases remaining between them. Germline assignment: CDR1 MNHEY and CDR2 SMNVEV (reference sequence). CDR3 length: 14 residues. This CDR3 is CASSFTGMSTEAFF. In nucleotides, the CDR3 is TGTGCCAGCAGTTTTACAGGGATGAGCACTGAAGCTTTCTTT.

This chain connects TRBV7-2 to TRBJ2-1; 9 bases fit TRBD2. Trimming cost V 5 bases and J 8 bases; bases outside gene matches: 10. This CDR3 spans 15 amino acids. The V gene's germline CDR1 is SGHTA and CDR2 FQGNSA. CDR3 in amino acids: CASSPRGSGSHEQFF. The CDR3 nucleotides are TGTGCCAGCAGCCCCCGGGGTAGCGGGAGTCATGAGCAGTTCTTC.

The chain has TRBV20-1 and TRBJ2-5; 9 nucleotides agree with TRBD1. With V trimmed by 5 bases and J by 14 bases, 9 bases remained unmatched. This CDR3 is built from 11 residues. Germline V gene data show CDR1 as DFQATT and CDR2 as SNEGSKA (reference sequence). As DNA, the CDR3 is TGCAGTGCTGGACCTGCGGGACAGGGTTACTTC. Amino acids: CSAGPAGQGYF.

The chain couples TRBV25-1 to TRBJ2-6, with D possibly being TRBD2 (6 bases). The germline V gene encodes CDR1 MGHDK and CDR2 SYGVNS. The V gene lost 5 bases and the J gene lost 0 bases, with 11 bases spanning the gap. The CDR3 spans 16 residues. CDR3 loop: CASSPRRDSGANVLTF. The DNA of the CDR3 is TGTGCCAGCAGTCCCAGGAGGGACTCTGGGGCCAACGTCCTGACTTTC.

The rearrangement uses TRBV5-1 and TRBJ2-5; perhaps TRBD1 as D (5 bases). Per germline, CDR1 SGHRS and CDR2 YFSETQ. This CDR3 region has 14 residues. Trimming cost V 2 bases and J 2 bases, with 10 bases left between them. The CDR3 region has the DNA TGCGCCAGCAGCTTCCAGGGTCGTCAAGAGACCCAGTACTTC. It codes for CASSFQGRQETQYF.

The CDR3 DNA follows: TGTGCCAGCAGCTCGACAGGTCGGGGATCCTACAATGAGCAGTTCTTC. This translates into CASSSTGRGSYNEQFF. The chain couples TRBV7-6 to TRBJ2-1, with D maybe TRBD1 (6 bases). The V end was cut by 4 bases, the J end by 1 base, with 14 bases between. The CDR3 loop spans 16 amino acids. CDR1 is SGHVS and CDR2 is FNYEAQ in the germline V gene.

CDR3 in amino acids: CASSDGVFGGYTF. The CDR3 DNA reads TGTGCCAGCAGTGACGGGGTTTTCGGTGGCTACACCTTC. V usage is TRBV2 and J usage is TRBJ1-2; D not certain. Germline CDR1 and CDR2: SNHLY and FYNNEI. Trimming took off 3 bases at V and 7 bases at J, with 12 bases between the two ends. The CDR3 length is 13 residues.

This sequence joins TRBV29-1 and TRBJ2-7; 7 positions agree with TRBD1. There are 13 residues in the CDR3. Germline V gives CDR1 SQVTM, CDR2 ANQGSEA. The V gene end was trimmed by 6 bases and the J gene end by 2 bases; junction bases not matched to a gene: 7. CDR3 sequence: CSVRTGTPYEQYF. CDR3 coding DNA: TGCAGCGTCCGGACAGGCACGCCCTACGAGCAGTACTTC.

The chain recombines TRBV5-1 with TRBJ2-4; 9 positions match TRBD1. The V and J ends lost 0 bases and 9 bases, in that order; junction bases with no gene match: 7. The CDR3 spans 15 residues. The germline CDR1 and CDR2 sequences are SGHRS and YFSETQ. The CDR3 sequence is CASSLDSSTGGIQYF. As DNA, the CDR3 is TGCGCCAGCAGCTTGGACTCCTCGACAGGGGGCATTCAGTACTTC.

This chain links TRBV6-5 with TRBJ2-1, with TRBD1 matching 9 bases. This CDR3 is 15 amino acids long. V lost 6 bases, J lost 7 bases, and 10 bases stayed unmatched. Germline-derived CDR1 and CDR2 are MNHEY and SVGAGI. The CDR3 nucleotides are TGTGCCAGCAGGGAACACAGGGGGCGCTTGAATGAGCAGTTCTTC. It codes for CASREHRGRLNEQFF.

The chain joins TRBV5-1 to TRBJ1-2; TRBD1 matches 7 bases. The J segment lost 8 bases and the V segment lost 4 bases, leaving 5 bases of the junction unmatched. CDR3 size: 12 residues. CDR1 and CDR2 (germline): SGHRS, YFSETQ. The CDR3 region has the DNA TGCGCCAGCAGCGTGGACAGGTTCGGCTACACCTTC. This encodes CASSVDRFGYTF. The full variable domain, with the rest looked up from reference TRBV5-1 and TRBJ1-2, is KAGVTQTPRYLIKTRGQQVTLSCSPISGHRSVSWYQQTPGQGLQFLFEYFSETQRNKGNFPGRFSGRQFSNSRSEMNVSTLELGDSALYLCASSVDRFGYTFGSGTRLTVV.

The CDR3 DNA reads TGTGCCTGGAGTGTACCCCTGGGGGCCGCCGCAAAATCCTACGAGCAGTACTTC. Its translation: CAWSVPLGAAAKSYEQYF. The rearrangement links TRBV30 to TRBJ2-7; weak D call: TRBD1 (6 bases). Trimming stripped 0 bases from V and 1 base from J, with 22 bases between. Germline V gene data show CDR1 as GTSNPN and CDR2 as SVGIG (reference sequence). The CDR3 extends over 18 amino acids.

In DNA, the CDR3 is TGTGCCATCAGTGAGGGGGGCGCGAACACCGGGGAGCTGTTTTTT. Protein: CAISEGGANTGELFF. The chain employs TRBV10-3 and TRBJ2-2; D is perhaps TRBD1 (6 bases). This CDR3 region has 15 residues. The germline gives CDR1 ENHRY, CDR2 SYGVKD. Trimming removed 2 bases at V and 0 bases at J, with 7 bases between.

The chain recombines TRBV7-2 with TRBJ1-2, with TRBD1 identical over 8 bases. Germline CDR1 and CDR2: SGHTA and FQGNSA. The CDR3 sequence is 17 residues long. V gave up 5 bases and J gave up 4 bases; unmatched junction bases: 15. The CDR3 DNA is TGTGCCAGCAGCCCCTTCGCGGACAGGGTCGTCCCCTATGGCTACACCTTC. Protein sequence: CASSPFADRVVPYGYTF.

This clone was counted a single time. This chain connects TRBV5-8 to TRBJ2-5; a weak D match, TRBD1 (6 bases). CDR3 length: 14 amino acids. With 2 bases removed from V and 4 bases from J, the gap between germline ends came to 12 bases. Germline lookup yields CDR1 SGHTS and CDR2 YDEGEE. In DNA form, the CDR3 reads TGTGCCAGCAGCTTTTTGGGCAGGGGAGAGACCCAGTACTTC. Its protein is CASSFLGRGETQYF.

Note on this clone: Germline is not matched at one junction end, which may reflect a read error. Other DNA sequences within the sample encode an identical CDR3. The chain joins TRBV5-1 to TRBJ2-5; 13 nucleotides agree with TRBD2. The germline V gene has CDR1 SGHRS and CDR2 YFSETQ. The CDR3 runs to 16 residues. This chain's CDR3 is CASSALLAGGLETQYF. The CDR3 bases are TGTGCCAGCAGCGCGCTACTAGCGGGAGGGTTGGAGACCCAGTACTTC.

The CDR3 region has the DNA TGTGCCATCGGAAGAGGCACAACTAATGAAAAACTGTTTTTT. Encoded protein: CAIGRGTTNEKLFF. This chain uses TRBV10-3 with TRBJ1-4; D not resolved. Trimming stripped 8 bases from V and 0 bases from J, with 10 bases between. Germline loops: CDR1 ENHRY, CDR2 SYGVKD. The CDR3 spans 14 residues.

The rearrangement uses TRBV15 and TRBJ1-1; possibly TRBD1 for D (5 bases). Trimming took off 3 bases at V and 4 bases at J, with 12 bases between the two ends. The CDR3 sequence is 14 residues long. The germline gives CDR1 LNHNV, CDR2 YYDKDF (reference sequence). The CDR3 protein is CATSRGWGGTEAFF. CDR3 sequence (DNA): TGTGCCACCAGCAGGGGGTGGGGGGGCACTGAAGCTTTCTTT.

The V gene is TRBV5-4, the J gene TRBJ2-3, with TRBD2 identical over 14 bases. Trimming cost V 4 bases and J 4 bases; bases outside gene matches: 8. Germline V lookup: CDR1 SGHNT, CDR2 YYREEE (reference sequence). The CDR3 totals 17 residues. The CDR3 loop is CASSRTSGGRGPDTQYF. DNA of the CDR3: TGTGCCAGCAGCCGGACTAGCGGGGGGCGGGGCCCAGATACGCAGTATTTT.